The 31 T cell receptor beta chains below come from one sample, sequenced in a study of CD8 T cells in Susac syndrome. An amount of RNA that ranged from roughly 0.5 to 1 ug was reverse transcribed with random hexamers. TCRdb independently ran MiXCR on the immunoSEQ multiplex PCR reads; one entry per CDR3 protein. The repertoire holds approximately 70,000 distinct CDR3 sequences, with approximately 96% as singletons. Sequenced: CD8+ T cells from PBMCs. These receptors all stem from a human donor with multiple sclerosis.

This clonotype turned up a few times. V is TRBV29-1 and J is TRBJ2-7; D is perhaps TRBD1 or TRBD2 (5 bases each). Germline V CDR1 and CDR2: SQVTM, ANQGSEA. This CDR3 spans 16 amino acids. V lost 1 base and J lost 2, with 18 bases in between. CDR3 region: CSVEGWDRDGTYEQYF. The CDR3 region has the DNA TGCAGCGTTGAAGGTTGGGATCGGGACGGAACCTACGAGCAGTACTTC.

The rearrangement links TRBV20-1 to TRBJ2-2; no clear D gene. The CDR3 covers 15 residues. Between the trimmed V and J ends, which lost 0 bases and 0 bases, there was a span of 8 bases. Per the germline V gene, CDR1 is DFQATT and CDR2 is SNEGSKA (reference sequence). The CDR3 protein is CSARDPTANTGELFF. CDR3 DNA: TGCAGTGCTAGAGATCCCACCGCGAACACCGGGGAGCTGTTTTTT.

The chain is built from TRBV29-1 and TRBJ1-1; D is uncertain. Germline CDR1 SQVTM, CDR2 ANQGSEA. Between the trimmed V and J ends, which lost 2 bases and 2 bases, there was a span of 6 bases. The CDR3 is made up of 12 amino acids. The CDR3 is CSVEPENTEAFF. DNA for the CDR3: TGCAGCGTTGAACCCGAAAACACTGAAGCTTTCTTT.

The CDR3 reads CASSHGNRNEQYF. CDR3 in DNA: TGTGCCAGCAGCCACGGAAATCGGAACGAGCAGTACTTC. The chain combines TRBV3-1 with TRBJ2-7; D ambiguous. This CDR3 has 13 amino acids. Trimming removed 3 bases from V and 5 bases from J, with 11 bases in between. The V gene's germline CDR1 is LGHDT and CDR2 YNNKEL (reference sequence).

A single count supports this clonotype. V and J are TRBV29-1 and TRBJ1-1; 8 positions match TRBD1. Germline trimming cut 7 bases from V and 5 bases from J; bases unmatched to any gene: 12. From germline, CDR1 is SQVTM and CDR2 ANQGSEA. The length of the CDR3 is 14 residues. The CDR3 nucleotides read TGCAGCGCCCCCCCCGAGACAGGGGAAACTGAAGCTTTCTTT. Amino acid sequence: CSAPPETGETEAFF.

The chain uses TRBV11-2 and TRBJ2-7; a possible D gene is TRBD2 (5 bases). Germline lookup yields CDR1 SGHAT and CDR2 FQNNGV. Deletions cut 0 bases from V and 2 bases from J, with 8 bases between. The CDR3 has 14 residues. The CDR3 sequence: CASSLESGTYEQYF. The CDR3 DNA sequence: TGTGCCAGCAGCTTAGAATCCGGGACCTACGAGCAGTACTTC.

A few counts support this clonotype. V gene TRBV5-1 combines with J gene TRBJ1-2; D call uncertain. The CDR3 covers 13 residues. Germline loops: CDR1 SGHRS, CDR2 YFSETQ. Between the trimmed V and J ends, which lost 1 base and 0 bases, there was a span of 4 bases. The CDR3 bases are TGCGCCAGCAGCTTGTCAACTAACTATGGCTACACCTTC. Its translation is CASSLSTNYGYTF. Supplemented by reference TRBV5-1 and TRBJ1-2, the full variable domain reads KAGVTQTPRYLIKTRGQQVTLSCSPISGHRSVSWYQQTPGQGLQFLFEYFSETQRNKGNFPGRFSGRQFSNSRSEMNVSTLELGDSALYLCASSLSTNYGYTFGSGTRLTVV.

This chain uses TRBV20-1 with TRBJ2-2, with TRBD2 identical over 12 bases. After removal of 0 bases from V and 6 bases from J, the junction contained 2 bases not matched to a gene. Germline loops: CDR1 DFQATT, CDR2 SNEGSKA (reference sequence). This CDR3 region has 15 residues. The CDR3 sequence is CSARDGLAGSGELFF. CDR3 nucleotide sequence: TGCAGTGCTAGAGATGGACTAGCGGGGTCCGGGGAGCTGTTTTTT.

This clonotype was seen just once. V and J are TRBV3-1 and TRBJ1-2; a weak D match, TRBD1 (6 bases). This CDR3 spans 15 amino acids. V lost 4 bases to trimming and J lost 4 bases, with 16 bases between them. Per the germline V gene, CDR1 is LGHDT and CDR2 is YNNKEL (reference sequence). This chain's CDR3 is CASSPDRTTLYGYTF. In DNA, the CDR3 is TGTGCCAGCAGCCCGGACAGAACAACCCTCTATGGCTACACCTTC.

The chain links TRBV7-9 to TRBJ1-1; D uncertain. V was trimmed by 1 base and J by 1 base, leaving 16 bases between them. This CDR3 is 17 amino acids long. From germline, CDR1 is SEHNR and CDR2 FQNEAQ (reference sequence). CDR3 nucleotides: TGTGCCAGCAGCTTAGACCCTGGGCTGAGCACGAACACTGAAGCTTTCTTT. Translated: CASSLDPGLSTNTEAFF. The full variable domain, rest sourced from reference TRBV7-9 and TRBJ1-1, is DTGVSQNPRHKITKRGQNVTFRCDPISEHNRLYWYRQTLGQGPEFLTYFQNEAQLEKSRLLSDRFSAERPKGSFSTLEIQRTEQGDSAMYLCASSLDPGLSTNTEAFFGQGTRLTVV.

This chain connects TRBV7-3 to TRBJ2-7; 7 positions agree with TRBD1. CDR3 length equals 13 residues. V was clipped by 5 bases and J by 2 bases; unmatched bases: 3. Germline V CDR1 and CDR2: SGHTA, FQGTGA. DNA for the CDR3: TGTGCCAGCAGCCCACAGGGGCCCTACGAGCAGTACTTC. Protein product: CASSPQGPYEQYF.

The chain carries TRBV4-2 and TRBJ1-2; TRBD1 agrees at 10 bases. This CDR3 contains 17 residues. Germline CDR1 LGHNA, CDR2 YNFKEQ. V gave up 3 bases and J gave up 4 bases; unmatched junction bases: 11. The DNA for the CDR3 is TGTGCCAGCAGCCAGATATCCTCCGGGGACAGGGGCTATGGCTACACCTTC. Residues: CASSQISSGDRGYGYTF.

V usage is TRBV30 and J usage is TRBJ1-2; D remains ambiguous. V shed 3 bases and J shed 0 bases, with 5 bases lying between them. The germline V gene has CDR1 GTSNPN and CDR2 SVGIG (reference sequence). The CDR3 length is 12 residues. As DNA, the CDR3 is TGTGCCTGGAGCTGGGCTAACTATGGCTACACCTTC. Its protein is CAWSWANYGYTF.

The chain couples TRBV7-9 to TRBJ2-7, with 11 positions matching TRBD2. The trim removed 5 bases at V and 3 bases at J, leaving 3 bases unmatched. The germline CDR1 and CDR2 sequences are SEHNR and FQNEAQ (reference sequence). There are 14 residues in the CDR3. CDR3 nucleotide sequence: TGTGCCAGCAGCGGACTAGCGGGCCTCTACGAGCAGTACTTC. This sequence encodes CASSGLAGLYEQYF.

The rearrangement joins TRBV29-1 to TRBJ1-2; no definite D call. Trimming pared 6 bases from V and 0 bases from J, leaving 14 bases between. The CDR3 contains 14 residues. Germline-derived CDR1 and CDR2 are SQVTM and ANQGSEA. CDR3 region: CSVPPGPTNYGYTF. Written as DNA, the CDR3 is TGCAGCGTCCCCCCCGGGCCAACTAACTATGGCTACACCTTC.

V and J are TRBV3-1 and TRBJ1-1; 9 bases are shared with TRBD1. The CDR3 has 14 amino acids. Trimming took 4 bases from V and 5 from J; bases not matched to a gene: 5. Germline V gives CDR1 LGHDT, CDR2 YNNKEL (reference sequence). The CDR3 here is CASSLGTGRTEAFF. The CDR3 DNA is TGTGCCAGCAGCCTCGGGACAGGGCGGACTGAAGCTTTCTTT.

The CDR3 loop reads CAWRPIGQGVFYEQYF. Written as DNA, the CDR3 is TGTGCCTGGAGGCCAATCGGACAGGGGGTTTTTTACGAGCAGTACTTC. The chain carries TRBV30 and TRBJ2-7, with 10 positions matching TRBD1. Germline V lookup: CDR1 GTSNPN, CDR2 SVGIG (reference sequence). This CDR3 region has 16 residues. V was clipped by 3 bases and J by 4 bases; unmatched bases: 12.

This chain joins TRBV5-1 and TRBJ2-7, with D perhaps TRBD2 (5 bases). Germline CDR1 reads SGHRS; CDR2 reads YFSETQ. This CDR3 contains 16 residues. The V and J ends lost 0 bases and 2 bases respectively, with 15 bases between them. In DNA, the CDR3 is TGCGCCAGCAGCTTGGCCGATTTGTCGGGGACCTACGAGCAGTACTTC. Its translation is CASSLADLSGTYEQYF.

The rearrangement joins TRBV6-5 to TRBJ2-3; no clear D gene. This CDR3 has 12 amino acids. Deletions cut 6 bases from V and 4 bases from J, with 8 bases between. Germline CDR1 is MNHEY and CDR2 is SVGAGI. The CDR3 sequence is CASRERPDTQYF. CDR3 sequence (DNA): TGTGCCAGCAGGGAGCGACCAGATACGCAGTATTTT.

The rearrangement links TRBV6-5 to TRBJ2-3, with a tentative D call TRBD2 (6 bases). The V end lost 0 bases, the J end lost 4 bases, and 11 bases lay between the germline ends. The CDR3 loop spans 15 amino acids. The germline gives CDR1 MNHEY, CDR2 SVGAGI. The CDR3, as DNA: TGTGCCAGCAGTTACTCTGCGGGATCGGCAGATACGCAGTATTTT. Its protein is CASSYSAGSADTQYF.

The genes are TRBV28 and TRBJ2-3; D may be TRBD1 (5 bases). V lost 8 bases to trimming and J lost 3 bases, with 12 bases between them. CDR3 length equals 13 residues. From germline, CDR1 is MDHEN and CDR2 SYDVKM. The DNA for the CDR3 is TGTGCCAGCTTGAAAGGGGCAACAGATACGCAGTATTTT. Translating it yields CASLKGATDTQYF.

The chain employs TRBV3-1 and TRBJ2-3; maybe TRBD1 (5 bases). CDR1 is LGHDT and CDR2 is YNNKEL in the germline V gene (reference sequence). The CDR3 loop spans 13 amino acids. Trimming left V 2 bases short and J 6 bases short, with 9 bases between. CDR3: CASSQYRMDTQYF. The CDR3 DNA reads TGTGCCAGCAGCCAATACAGGATGGATACGCAGTATTTT.

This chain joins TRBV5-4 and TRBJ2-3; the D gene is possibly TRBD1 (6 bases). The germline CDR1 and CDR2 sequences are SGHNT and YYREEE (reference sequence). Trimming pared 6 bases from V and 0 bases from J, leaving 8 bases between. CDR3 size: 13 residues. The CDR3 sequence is CASKGESTDTQYF. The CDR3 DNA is TGTGCCAGCAAGGGGGAAAGCACAGATACGCAGTATTTT.

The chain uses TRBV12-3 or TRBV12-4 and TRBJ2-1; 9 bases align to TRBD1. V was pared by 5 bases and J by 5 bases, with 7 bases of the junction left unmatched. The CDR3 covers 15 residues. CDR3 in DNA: TGTGCCAGCAGTCCACCGGGACAGGGTCACAATGAGCAGTTCTTC. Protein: CASSPPGQGHNEQFF.

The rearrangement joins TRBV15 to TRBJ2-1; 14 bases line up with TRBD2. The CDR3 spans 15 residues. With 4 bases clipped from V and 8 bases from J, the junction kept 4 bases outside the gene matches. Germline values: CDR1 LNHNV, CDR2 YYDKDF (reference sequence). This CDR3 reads CATSNRLAGGDEQFF. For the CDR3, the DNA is TGTGCCACCAGCAATCGACTAGCGGGAGGGGATGAGCAGTTCTTC.

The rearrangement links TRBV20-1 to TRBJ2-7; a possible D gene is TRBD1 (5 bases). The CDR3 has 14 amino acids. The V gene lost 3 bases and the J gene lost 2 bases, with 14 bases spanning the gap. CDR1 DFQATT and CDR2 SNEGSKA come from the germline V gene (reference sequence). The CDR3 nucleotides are TGCAGTGCTAGTTCCAGGGTAGGAGCCTACGAGCAGTACTTC. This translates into CSASSRVGAYEQYF.

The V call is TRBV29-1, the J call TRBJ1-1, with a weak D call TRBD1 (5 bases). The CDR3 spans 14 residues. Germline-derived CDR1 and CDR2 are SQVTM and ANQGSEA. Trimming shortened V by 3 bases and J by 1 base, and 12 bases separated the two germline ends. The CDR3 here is CSVDGRVKNTEAFF. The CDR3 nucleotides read TGCAGCGTTGATGGCAGGGTCAAGAACACTGAAGCTTTCTTT.

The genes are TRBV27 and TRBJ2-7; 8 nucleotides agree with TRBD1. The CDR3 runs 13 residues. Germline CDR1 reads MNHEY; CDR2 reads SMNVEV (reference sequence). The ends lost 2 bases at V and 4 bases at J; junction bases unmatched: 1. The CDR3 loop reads CASSLNRGYEQYF. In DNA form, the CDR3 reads TGTGCCAGCAGTTTAAACAGGGGGTACGAGCAGTACTTC.

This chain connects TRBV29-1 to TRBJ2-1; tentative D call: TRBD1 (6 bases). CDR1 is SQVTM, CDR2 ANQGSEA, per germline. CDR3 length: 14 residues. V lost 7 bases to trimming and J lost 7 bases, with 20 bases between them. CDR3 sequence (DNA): TGCAGCGCCCTTTTAGGGGGAATAAGGAATGAGCAGTTCTTC. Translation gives CSALLGGIRNEQFF.

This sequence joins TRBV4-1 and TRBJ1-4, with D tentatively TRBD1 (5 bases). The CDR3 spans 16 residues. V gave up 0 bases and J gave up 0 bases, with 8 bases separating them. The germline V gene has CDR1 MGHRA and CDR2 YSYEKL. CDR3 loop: CASSQDAGATNEKLFF. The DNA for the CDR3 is TGCGCCAGCAGCCAAGACGCGGGGGCAACTAATGAAAAACTGTTTTTT.

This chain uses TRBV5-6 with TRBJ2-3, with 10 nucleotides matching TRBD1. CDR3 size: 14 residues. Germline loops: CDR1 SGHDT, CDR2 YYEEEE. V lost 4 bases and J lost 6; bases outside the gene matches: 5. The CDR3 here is CASSPGTGADTQYF. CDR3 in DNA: TGTGCCAGCAGCCCCGGGACAGGGGCCGATACGCAGTATTTT.